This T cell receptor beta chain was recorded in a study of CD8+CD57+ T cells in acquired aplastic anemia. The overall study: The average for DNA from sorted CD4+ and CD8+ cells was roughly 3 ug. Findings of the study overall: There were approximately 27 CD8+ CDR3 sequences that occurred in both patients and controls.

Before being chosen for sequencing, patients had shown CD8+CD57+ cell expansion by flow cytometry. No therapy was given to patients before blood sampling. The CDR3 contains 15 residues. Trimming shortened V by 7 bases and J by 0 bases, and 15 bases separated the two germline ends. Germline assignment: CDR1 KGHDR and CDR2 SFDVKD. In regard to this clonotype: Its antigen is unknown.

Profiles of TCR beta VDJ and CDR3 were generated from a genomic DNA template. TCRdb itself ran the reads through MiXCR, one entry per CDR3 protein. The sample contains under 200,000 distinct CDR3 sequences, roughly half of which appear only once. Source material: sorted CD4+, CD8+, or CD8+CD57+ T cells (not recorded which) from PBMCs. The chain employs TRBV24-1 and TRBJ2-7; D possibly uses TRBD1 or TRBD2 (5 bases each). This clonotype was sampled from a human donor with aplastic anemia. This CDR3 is CATSELRGSSYEQYF. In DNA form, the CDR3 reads TGTGCCACCAGCGAACTTCGGGGCAGCTCCTACGAGCAGTACTTC.